Presented here are 13 T cell receptor beta chains from one specimen sequenced in a study of cytomegalovirus exposure and HLA in healthy donors. PCR involved 60 Vbeta and 13 Jbeta primers. Generated by immunoSEQ multiplex PCR, the TCRdb table keeps only in-frame clones and is missing some. In the table there are roughly 120,000 clones, over 60% of which are singletons. The sequencing sample was made of PBMCs. Receptors originate from a man aged 55 to 69 in good health and CMV-seropositive.

The chain combines TRBV12-5 with TRBJ2-1, with D tentatively TRBD2 (5 bases). The germline V gene has CDR1 LGHNT and CDR2 FRNRAP. V gave up 6 bases and J gave up 9 bases, with 12 bases separating them. The CDR3 has 12 residues. The CDR3 coding sequence is TGTGCTAGTGGCCGGGCCGAGGGTGAGCAGTTCTTC. Translating it yields CASGRAEGEQFF.

This clone came up once. V gene TRBV18 combines with J gene TRBJ1-5; no definite D call. Germline values: CDR1 KGHSH, CDR2 LQKENI. V lost 1 base and J 0 bases, leaving 7 bases between the germline ends. The CDR3 is made up of 15 amino acids. The chain's CDR3 is CASSPRAVSNQPQHF. DNA of the CDR3: TGTGCCAGCTCACCACGTGCAGTTAGCAATCAGCCCCAGCATTTT.

V usage is TRBV11-2 and J usage is TRBJ1-3, with a weak D call TRBD1 (5 bases). Trimming pared 5 bases from V and 4 bases from J, leaving 21 bases between. Germline V gene data show CDR1 as SGHAT and CDR2 as FQNNGV. CDR3 length: 17 amino acids. The CDR3, as DNA: TGTGCCAGCAGCCCCCAAGGGGTTGCCATTCGCGGAAACACCATATATTTT. Protein: CASSPQGVAIRGNTIYF.

The V gene is TRBV19, the J gene TRBJ1-2; D is perhaps TRBD1 (6 bases). Trimming took 7 bases from V and 6 from J, leaving 21 bases between them. The length of the CDR3 is 15 residues. Germline V gene data show CDR1 as LNHDA and CDR2 as SQIVND (reference sequence). CDR3: CASNTPGHSQNGYTF. CDR3 DNA: TGTGCCAGTAATACTCCGGGACACTCCCAAAATGGCTACACCTTC. Supplemented by reference TRBV19 and TRBJ1-2, the full variable domain reads DGGITQSPKYLFRKEGQNVTLSCEQNLNHDAMYWYRQDPGQGLRLIYYSQIVNDFQKGDIAEGYSVSREKKESFPLTVTSAQKNPTAFYLCASNTPGHSQNGYTFGSGTRLTVV.

The chain combines TRBV2 with TRBJ2-1; D possibly corresponds to TRBD2 (5 bases). This CDR3 is built from 13 residues. Trimming removed 10 bases from V and 0 bases from J, with 10 bases in between. Germline lookup yields CDR1 SNHLY and CDR2 FYNNEI. CDR3 sequence: CATARDSYNEQFF. The CDR3 DNA follows: TGTGCCACCGCGAGGGACTCCTACAATGAGCAGTTCTTC. The full variable domain, completed using reference TRBV2 and TRBJ2-1, is EPEVTQTPSHQVTQMGQEVILRCVPISNHLYFYWYRQILGQKVEFLVSFYNNEISEKSEIFDDQFSVERPDGSNFTLKIRSTKLEDSAMYFCATARDSYNEQFFGPGTRLTVL.

The chain combines TRBV30 with TRBJ1-5; the D is unclear. There are 13 residues in the CDR3. The V end was cut by 7 bases, the J end by 0 bases, with 10 bases between. The germline CDR1 and CDR2 sequences are GTSNPN and SVGIG (reference sequence). Written as DNA, the CDR3 is TGTGCCTCCTCGGGGAATAGCAATCAGCCCCAGCATTTT. It translates to CASSGNSNQPQHF.

This clone appeared a few times. The chain recombines TRBV7-9 with TRBJ1-3; D uncertain. The CDR3 runs 14 residues. V lost 2 bases to trimming and J lost 2 bases, with 7 bases between them. Germline V gene sequence: CDR1 SEHNR, CDR2 FQNEAQ (reference sequence). For the CDR3, the DNA is TGTGCCAGCAGCTTACTAGAAGCTGGAAACACCATATATTTT. Protein product: CASSLLEAGNTIYF.

V and J are TRBV2 and TRBJ2-2, with D perhaps matching TRBD1 (6 bases). The CDR3 spans 14 residues. V lost 7 bases and J lost 1, with 10 bases in between. Germline loops: CDR1 SNHLY, CDR2 FYNNEI. The CDR3 region is CASTGTRNTGELFF. In nucleotides, the CDR3 is TGTGCCAGCACCGGGACACGGAACACCGGGGAGCTGTTTTTT.

CDR3 DNA sequence: TGTGCCAGCAGTTACTGGGCGGGGGGATTCACAGATACGCAGTATTTT. This gives the protein CASSYWAGGFTDTQYF. The chain couples TRBV6-5 to TRBJ2-3; 8 bases line up with TRBD2. Germline loops: CDR1 MNHEY, CDR2 SVGAGI. The CDR3 has 16 residues. The V and J ends lost 1 base and 2 bases, in that order; junction bases with no gene match: 5.

In its sample, this clone was seen a few times. The chain carries TRBV5-1 and TRBJ2-7, with 9 bases identical to TRBD2. The trim removed 7 bases at V and 5 bases at J, leaving 10 bases unmatched. CDR1 SGHRS and CDR2 YFSETQ come from the germline V gene. The CDR3 runs to 14 residues. This CDR3 reads CASAKQASGDEQYF. The DNA for the CDR3 is TGCGCCAGCGCGAAGCAGGCTAGCGGGGACGAGCAGTACTTC.

This clone was seen only a few times. This chain connects TRBV30 to TRBJ1-5; the D gene is possibly TRBD1 (6 bases). This CDR3 spans 13 amino acids. CDR1 is GTSNPN and CDR2 is SVGIG in the germline V gene (reference sequence). V lost 2 bases to trimming and J lost 5 bases, with 10 bases between them. CDR3: CAWSLQGHQPQHF. The CDR3 DNA sequence: TGTGCCTGGAGTTTACAGGGTCATCAGCCCCAGCATTTT.

The chain links TRBV6-5 to TRBJ2-4; TRBD2 aligns across 7 bases. Germline values: CDR1 MNHEY, CDR2 SVGAGI. The CDR3 extends over 16 amino acids. J gave up 0 bases and V 3 bases, and 5 bases lay outside the gene matches. The CDR3 bases are TGTGCCAGCAGTTATGCGGGGGAGGTAGCCAAAAACATTCAGTACTTC. As protein: CASSYAGEVAKNIQYF.

This clone is a singleton in its sample. V is TRBV13 and J is TRBJ2-4; D may be TRBD2 (5 bases). The CDR3 runs to 15 residues. CDR1 and CDR2 from the germline V gene are PRHDT and FYEKMQ (reference sequence). Trimming stripped 2 bases from V and 0 bases from J, with 8 bases between. Written as DNA, the CDR3 is TGTGCCAGCAGCTTAAATGGGAGAGCCAAAAACATTCAGTACTTC. It translates to CASSLNGRAKNIQYF. The whole variable domain, remainder taken from reference TRBV13 and TRBJ2-4, is AAGVIQSPRHLIKEKRETATLKCYPIPRHDTVYWYQQGPGQDPQFLISFYEKMQSDKGSIPDRFSAQQFSDYHSELNMSSLELGDSALYFCASSLNGRAKNIQYFGAGTRLSVL.